This entry features one T cell receptor beta chain sequence. What it binds is not known. Combining a sample-barcoded 5' primer with a J-beta primer mix, a second PCR ran for about 6 to 12 cycles. Per-sample output comprised a minimum of 2.5 million paired-end reads containing CDR3. TCRdb processed the 5' RACE reads anew with MiXCR; each CDR3 protein has one entry. The data contain around 820,000 distinct CDR3 sequences, roughly 25% of them singletons. This sample is part of a study of blood T cells in healthy people across ages. Notes on the study in general: Long-lived donors exceeded aged donors in naive CD4+ cells and diversity. The donors' CMV status was not determined, possibly confounding changes in expanded clonotypes.

The V end lost 5 bases, the J end lost 4 bases, and 26 bases lay between the germline ends. The CDR3 runs 19 residues. From germline, CDR1 is KGHSH and CDR2 LQKENI. This same sample was also part of a study on T cells of mothers and their children. That investigation notes: Each mother gave over 9.5 million TCR beta CDR3 reads; each child, approximately 3.3 million.

The J gene is TRBJ1-4, the V gene TRBV18; D unresolved. The sequence was collected from a boy under 18 in good health. Source material: blood. This CDR3 reads CASSSLREEEAVFNEKLFF. CDR3 nucleotides: TGTGCCAGCTCATCCCTGAGGGAAGAGGAGGCGGTCTTTAATGAAAAACTGTTTTTT.